This T cell receptor (beta chain) derives from a study of blood T cell repertoires in COVID-19. From germline, CDR1 is MDHEN and CDR2 SYDVKM. The CDR3 is made up of 13 amino acids. V lost 9 bases to trimming and J lost 3 bases; unmatched junction nucleotides: 5. Using immunoSEQ multiplex PCR, the repertoire was profiled, and TCRdb retains in-frame clones only, with some absent. Of tens of thousands of clones detected, about four fifths appear once; the ten largest clones hold approximately 18%. The source material was peripheral blood. The receptor comes from a man between 65 and 80 years old who had recovered from COVID-19. This sequence joins TRBV28 and TRBJ1-5; TRBD1 aligns across 7 bases. The CDR3 DNA is TGTGCCAGTGGGGACAGCTTCAATCAGCCCCAGCATTTT. Encoded protein: CASGDSFNQPQHF.